This T cell receptor (beta chain) was sequenced in a study of cytotoxic CD8 clonotypes in ibrutinib-treated CLL. Study-level results: Baseline clonality was higher than in age-matched healthy donors and moved in step with circulating CD8+ T-cell counts.

This table comes from immunoSEQ multiplex PCR, and its TCRdb copy is limited to in-frame clones, with some not included. The sample consists of roughly 180,000 clones, more than 80% of them appearing once. As to this clone: Its antigen remains unidentified.

The length of the CDR3 is 17 residues. Germline-derived CDR1 and CDR2 are SGHAT and FQNNGV. The trim removed 1 base at V and 2 bases at J, leaving 9 bases unmatched. This receptor was taken from a human donor with chronic lymphocytic leukemia. The sequencing used PBMCs, collected after 24 months of ibrutinib treatment. The J gene is TRBJ2-3, the V gene TRBV11-2; 7 nucleotides match TRBD1. In nucleotides, the CDR3 is TGTGCCAGCAGCTTAGGAGGACAGGCTATTTCCACAGATACGCAGTATTTT. Translated: CASSLGGQAISTDTQYF.